A single T cell receptor (beta chain) is shown here with its context. Its antigen is not yet known. There are no base qualities to consult, and no much larger clone falls within one base. The sample originates from a study of T cells and Merkel cell carcinoma outcomes (dated by TCRdb to 2020 to 2021). Background for the entire study: The study looked at whether the tumor T-cell repertoire and T-cell density could predict clinical outcome in patients with Merkel cell carcinoma. Paper-wide results and their limitations: According to the report, clinical outcomes in Merkel cell carcinoma patients could be predicted using T-cell density together with features of the T-cell repertoire.

Library construction relied on the immunoSEQ multiplex PCR assay. The clones in this table, taken by TCRdb from immuneACCESS, are in-frame only. Not every clone is retained; where verified, under half of the shortfall comes from an unresolved V gene, and the cause of the rest is unknown. The sample contains about 2,000 clones, about 91% of them found a single time. Around 5% of the sample is taken by the ten largest. CDR1 and CDR2 are read off the germline V gene (reference sequence) as SGHNT and YYREEE. Including the terminal cysteine and phenylalanine, the CDR3 comprises 14 residues. The only DNA kept is the CDR3, 42 bases in frame from the first base. V is cut by 0 bases and J by 2 bases, and the space between the germline ends is 7 bases. The samples were taken from patients with Merkel cell carcinoma.

The clonotype originates from a human donor with Merkel cell carcinoma. The sequence joins TRBV5-4 to TRBJ2-3; no D segment can be confidently identified. The sequencing sample was made of tumor tissue from Merkel cell carcinoma. The CDR3 protein: CASSLGQNTDTQYF. The DNA sequence is TGTGCCAGCAGCTTGGGACAAAACACAGATACGCAGTATTTT.